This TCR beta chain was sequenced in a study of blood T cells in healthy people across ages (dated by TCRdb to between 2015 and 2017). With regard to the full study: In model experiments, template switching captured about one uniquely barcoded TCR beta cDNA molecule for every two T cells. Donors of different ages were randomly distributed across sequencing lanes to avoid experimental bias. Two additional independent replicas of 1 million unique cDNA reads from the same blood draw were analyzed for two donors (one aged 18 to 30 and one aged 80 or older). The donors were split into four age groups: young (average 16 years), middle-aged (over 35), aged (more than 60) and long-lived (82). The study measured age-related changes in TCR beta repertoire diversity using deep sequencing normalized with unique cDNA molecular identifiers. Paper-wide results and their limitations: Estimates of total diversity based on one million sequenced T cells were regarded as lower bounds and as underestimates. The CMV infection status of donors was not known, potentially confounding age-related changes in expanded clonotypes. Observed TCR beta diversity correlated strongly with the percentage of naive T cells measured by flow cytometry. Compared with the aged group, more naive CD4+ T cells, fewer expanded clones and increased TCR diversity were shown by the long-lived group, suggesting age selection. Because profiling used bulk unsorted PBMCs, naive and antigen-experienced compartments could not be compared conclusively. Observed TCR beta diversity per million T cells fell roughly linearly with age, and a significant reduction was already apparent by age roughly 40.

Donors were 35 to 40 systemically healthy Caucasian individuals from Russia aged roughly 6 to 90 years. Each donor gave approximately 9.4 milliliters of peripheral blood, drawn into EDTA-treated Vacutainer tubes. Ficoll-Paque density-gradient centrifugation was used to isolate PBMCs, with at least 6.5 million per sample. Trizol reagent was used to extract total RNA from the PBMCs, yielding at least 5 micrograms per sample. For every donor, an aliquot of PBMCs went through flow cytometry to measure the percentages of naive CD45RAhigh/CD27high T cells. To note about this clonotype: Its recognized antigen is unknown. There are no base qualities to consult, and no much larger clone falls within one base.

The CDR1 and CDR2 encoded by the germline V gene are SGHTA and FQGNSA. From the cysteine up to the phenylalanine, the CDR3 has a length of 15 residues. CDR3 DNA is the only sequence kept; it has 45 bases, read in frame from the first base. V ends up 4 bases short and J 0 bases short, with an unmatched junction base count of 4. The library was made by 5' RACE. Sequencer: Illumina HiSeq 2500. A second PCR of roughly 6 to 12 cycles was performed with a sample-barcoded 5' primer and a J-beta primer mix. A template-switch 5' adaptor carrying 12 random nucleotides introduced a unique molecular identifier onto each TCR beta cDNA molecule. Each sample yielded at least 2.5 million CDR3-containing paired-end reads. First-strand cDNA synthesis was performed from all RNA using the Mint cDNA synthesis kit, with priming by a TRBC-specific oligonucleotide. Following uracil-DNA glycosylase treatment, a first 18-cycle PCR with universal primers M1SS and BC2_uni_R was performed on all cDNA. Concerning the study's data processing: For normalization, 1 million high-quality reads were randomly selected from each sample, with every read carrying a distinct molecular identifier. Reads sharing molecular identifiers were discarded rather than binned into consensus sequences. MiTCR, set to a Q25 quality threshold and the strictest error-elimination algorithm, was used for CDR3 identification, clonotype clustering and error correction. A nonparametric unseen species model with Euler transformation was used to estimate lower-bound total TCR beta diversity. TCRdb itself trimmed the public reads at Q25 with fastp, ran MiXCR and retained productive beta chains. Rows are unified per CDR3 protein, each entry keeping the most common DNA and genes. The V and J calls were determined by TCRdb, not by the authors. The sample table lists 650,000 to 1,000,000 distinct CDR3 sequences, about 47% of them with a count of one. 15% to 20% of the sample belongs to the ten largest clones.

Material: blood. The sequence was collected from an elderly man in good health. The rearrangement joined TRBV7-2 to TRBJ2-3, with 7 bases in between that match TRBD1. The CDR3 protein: CASSYDRESTDTQYF. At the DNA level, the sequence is TGTGCCAGCAGCTACGACAGGGAGAGCACAGATACGCAGTATTTT.